Listed here are 29 T cell receptor beta chains from one sample, sequenced in a study of vaccination effects on CD4 cells after COVID-19. Investigators separated out CD4+ T cells once around eleven days of culture had passed. Here immunoSEQ multiplex PCR was the method, and the copy in TCRdb shows in-frame clones only, minus some. The sample has fewer than 75,000 clones, more than 70% seen once. Antigens for these TCRs are unknown. The sequences come from CD4+ T cells from PBMCs cultured without peptide, collected before COVID-19 vaccination. These receptors originate from a human donor who received a COVID-19 vaccine.

The chain has TRBV28 and TRBJ2-7; a weak D match, TRBD1 (7 bases). The ends were cut back, 5 bases at V and 4 bases at J, with 24 bases in the middle. The germline V gene has CDR1 MDHEN and CDR2 SYDVKM. This CDR3 is 17 amino acids long. The CDR3 loop reads CASSGHLGGTARYEQYV. DNA for the CDR3: TGTGCCAGCAGTGGTCATCTAGGCGGGACAGCGAGATACGAGCAGTACGTC.

This clone was recorded a few times. V is TRBV30 and J is TRBJ2-3; D is uncertain. Germline lookup yields CDR1 GTSNPN and CDR2 SVGIG (reference sequence). With 4 bases removed from V and 1 base from J, the gap between germline ends came to 3 bases. The CDR3 length is 11 residues. CDR3: CAWTGTDTQYF. CDR3 nucleotide sequence: TGTGCCTGGACGGGCACAGATACGCAGTATTTT.

The chain employs TRBV19 and TRBJ2-2, with 7 bases fitting TRBD1. The CDR3 extends over 15 amino acids. Trimming at V came to 7 bases and at J to 7 bases, leaving 12 bases not matched to a gene. The germline CDR1 and CDR2 sequences are LNHDA and SQIVND (reference sequence). The CDR3, as DNA: TGTGCCAGTACCTCTGGGGCAGGGGGAAACGGGGAGCTGTTTTTT. Its translation: CASTSGAGGNGELFF.

The rearrangement links TRBV4-1 to TRBJ1-1; D remains unclear. This CDR3 contains 14 residues. Germline CDR1 is MGHRA and CDR2 is YSYEKL. The V end lost 4 bases, the J end lost 6 bases, and 15 bases lay between the germline ends. The CDR3 is CASSRPDLVAEAFF. CDR3 DNA sequence: TGCGCCAGCAGCCGACCAGACCTGGTCGCTGAAGCTTTCTTT.

The chain recombines TRBV18 with TRBJ2-3, with 11 bases fitting TRBD1. This CDR3 is 14 amino acids long. Germline V gene lookup returns CDR1 KGHSH and CDR2 LQKENI. Trimming cost V 6 bases and J 4 bases; bases outside gene matches: 3. As DNA, the CDR3 is TGTGCCAGCTCCCGGGACAGGGGGGCAGATACGCAGTATTTT. Protein sequence: CASSRDRGADTQYF.

This clone has only one observation. CDR3 residues: CASSDPGRGFYGYTF. The CDR3 nucleotides are TGTGCCAGCAGCGATCCCGGCAGGGGCTTTTATGGCTACACCTTC. The genes are TRBV14 and TRBJ1-2; D is possibly TRBD1 (6 bases). The CDR3 length is 15 residues. Germline lookup yields CDR1 SGHDN and CDR2 FVKESK. Trimming stripped 5 bases from V and 5 bases from J, with 18 bases between.

This rearrangement joins TRBV5-1 to TRBJ2-1, with 8 bases that match TRBD1. V lost 4 bases, J lost 6 bases, and 3 bases stayed unmatched. Germline CDR1 SGHRS, CDR2 YFSETQ. The CDR3 has 13 residues. The CDR3 region is CASSPGTGNEQFF. The CDR3 bases are TGCGCCAGCAGCCCCGGGACAGGCAATGAGCAGTTCTTC.

About this clone: Within the sample, other DNA sequences also encode this same CDR3. The chain couples TRBV6-5 to TRBJ2-5, with TRBD1 identical over 10 bases. CDR1 and CDR2 (germline): MNHEY, SVGAGI. The CDR3 contains 13 residues. V shed 6 bases and J 5 bases; nucleotides not matched to a gene: 3. The CDR3 reads CASRTGGGETQYF. CDR3 nucleotide sequence: TGTGCCAGCAGGACAGGGGGCGGGGAGACCCAGTACTTC.

This clone was found a few times. The V gene is TRBV18, the J gene TRBJ2-2; no clear D. This CDR3 has 12 residues. The germline gives CDR1 KGHSH, CDR2 LQKENI. Trimming stripped 1 base from V and 5 bases from J, with 2 bases between. As DNA, the CDR3 is TGTGCCAGCTCACCACAAACCGGGGAGCTGTTTTTT. Its protein product is CASSPQTGELFF.

This sequence joins TRBV6-1 and TRBJ1-1; the D gene is possibly TRBD1 (6 bases). V was cut by 1 base and J by 4 bases, with 7 bases left in between. This CDR3 region has 13 residues. CDR1 and CDR2 from the germline V gene are MNHNS and SASEGT. In nucleotides, the CDR3 is TGTGCCAGCAGTGAAGGCAGGGGCACTGAAGCTTTCTTT. This sequence encodes CASSEGRGTEAFF.

The rearrangement links TRBV24-1 to TRBJ2-2; a possible D gene is TRBD2 (6 bases). V lost 0 bases to trimming and J lost 4 bases, with 8 bases between them. The CDR3 loop spans 15 amino acids. CDR1 is KGHDR, CDR2 SFDVKD, per germline. The CDR3 sequence: CATSDLRRGTGELFF. The CDR3 DNA follows: TGTGCCACCAGTGATTTGAGGCGGGGCACCGGGGAGCTGTTTTTT.

The V call is TRBV5-5, the J call TRBJ2-4; D is possibly TRBD2 (5 bases). The V gene's germline CDR1 is SGHKS and CDR2 YYEKEE (reference sequence). This CDR3 region has 14 residues. The V gene lost 0 bases and the J gene lost 5 bases, with 9 bases spanning the gap. CDR3 bases: TGTGCCAGCAGCTTGGTAGGAGGAGAAAACATTCAGTACTTC. Its translation: CASSLVGGENIQYF.

The chain uses TRBV6-5 and TRBJ1-5, with TRBD1 matching over 9 bases. V lost 2 bases, J lost 3 bases, and 2 bases stayed unmatched. There are 15 residues in the CDR3. Germline CDR1 is MNHEY and CDR2 is SVGAGI. CDR3 in DNA: TGTGCCAGCAGTTACGGACAGGGGTACAATCAGCCCCAGCATTTT. Translation gives CASSYGQGYNQPQHF.

The chain employs TRBV7-2 and TRBJ2-5, with D unclear. From germline, CDR1 is SGHTA and CDR2 FQGNSA. Trimming took off 5 bases at V and 2 bases at J, with 12 bases between the two ends. The CDR3 consists of 14 residues. The chain's CDR3 is CASSRVPLQETQYF. CDR3 in DNA: TGTGCCAGCAGCCGCGTGCCACTTCAAGAGACCCAGTACTTC.

The chain carries TRBV11-2 and TRBJ2-2; no clear D. Per the germline V gene, CDR1 is SGHAT and CDR2 is FQNNGV. The CDR3 extends over 13 amino acids. V lost 4 bases and J 5 bases, leaving 8 bases between the germline ends. The DNA for the CDR3 is TGTGCCAGCAGCTACGCCCTGACCGGGGAGCTGTTTTTT. Amino acids: CASSYALTGELFF.

The chain carries TRBV27 and TRBJ2-1, with TRBD1 matching over 8 bases. After removal of 1 base from V and 6 bases from J, the junction contained 5 bases not matched to a gene. Germline CDR1 and CDR2: MNHEY and SMNVEV (reference sequence). The CDR3 length is 15 residues. Here the CDR3 DNA reads TGTGCCAGCAGTTTATTCCCGGACAGGGCCAATGAGCAGTTCTTC. Protein: CASSLFPDRANEQFF.

V is TRBV6-4 and J is TRBJ1-5; D remains unclear. The CDR3 totals 18 residues. Deletions cut 0 bases from V and 4 bases from J, with 19 bases between. The germline CDR1 and CDR2 sequences are MRHNA and SNTAGT. DNA of the CDR3: TGTGCCAGCAGTGACTCGAAGAGCGCGACAAACGAGAATCAGCCCCAGCATTTT. Its protein is CASSDSKSATNENQPQHF.

This chain joins TRBV28 and TRBJ1-5; 7 bases map to TRBD1. Trimming took 8 bases from V and 0 from J; bases not matched to a gene: 4. The CDR3 covers 14 residues. Germline V gene lookup returns CDR1 MDHEN and CDR2 SYDVKM. The CDR3 coding sequence is TGTGCCAGCCTACAGGGGTATAGCAATCAGCCCCAGCATTTT. It translates to CASLQGYSNQPQHF.

The J gene is TRBJ2-3, the V gene TRBV15; possible D gene TRBD2, 5 bases. This CDR3 is 14 amino acids long. CDR1 is LNHNV, CDR2 YYDKDF, per germline (reference sequence). The V end lost 2 bases, the J end lost 4 bases, and 10 bases lay between the germline ends. CDR3 sequence reads: CATSRLLGADTQYF. The DNA for the CDR3 is TGTGCCACCAGCAGATTACTCGGGGCAGATACGCAGTATTTT. The variable domain in full, with the rest retrieved from reference TRBV15 and TRBJ2-3, is DAMVIQNPRYQVTQFGKPVTLSCSQTLNHNVMYWYQQKSSQAPKLLFHYYDKDFNNEADTPDNFQSRRPNTSFCFLDIRSPGLGDTAMYLCATSRLLGADTQYFGPGTRLTVL.

The chain couples TRBV5-1 to TRBJ2-5, with 8 bases identical to TRBD1. This CDR3 comprises 15 residues. Germline V lookup: CDR1 SGHRS, CDR2 YFSETQ. Germline trimming cut 0 bases from V and 0 bases from J; bases unmatched to any gene: 1. CDR3 amino acids: CASSLATGDQETQYF. The CDR3, as DNA: TGCGCCAGCAGCTTGGCGACAGGGGACCAAGAGACCCAGTACTTC.

The chain has TRBV7-2 and TRBJ2-3, with 13 bases fitting TRBD2. Trimming removed 5 bases from V and 1 base from J; junction bases left unmatched: 9. This CDR3 is 18 amino acids long. Germline CDR1 reads SGHTA; CDR2 reads FQGNSA. CDR3 sequence reads: CASSLRTSGSFGTDTQYF. The CDR3 bases are TGTGCCAGCAGCCTCAGGACTAGCGGGAGCTTTGGCACAGATACGCAGTATTTT.

The V gene is TRBV6-5, the J gene TRBJ1-2; unclear D gene. The CDR3 length is 14 residues. Per the germline V gene, CDR1 is MNHEY and CDR2 is SVGAGI. The V gene lost 8 bases and the J gene lost 4 bases, with 17 bases spanning the gap. The CDR3 sequence is CASRRVATLYGYTF. The CDR3 region has the DNA TGTGCCAGCCGTCGGGTGGCGACACTCTATGGCTACACCTTC.

The genes are TRBV6-5 and TRBJ1-2, with TRBD1 as a possible D gene (5 bases). The CDR3 is 15 amino acids. V lost 0 bases to trimming and J lost 2 bases, with 10 bases between them. Germline V CDR1 and CDR2: MNHEY, SVGAGI. In DNA form, the CDR3 reads TGTGCCAGCAGTTACTCGAGGGGTTTCAACTATGGCTACACCTTC. Its protein is CASSYSRGFNYGYTF.

The V and J genes are TRBV20-1 and TRBJ1-2; 7 bases align to TRBD1. CDR3 size: 14 residues. In germline, CDR1 is DFQATT, CDR2 SNEGSKA (reference sequence). V lost 3 bases and J lost 1; bases outside the gene matches: 5. The CDR3 sequence is CSASGGQNNYGYTF. In nucleotides, the CDR3 is TGCAGTGCTAGTGGGGGACAGAATAACTATGGCTACACCTTC.

Here the CDR3 DNA reads TGTGCCAGCAGTAAGGACAGGGGGCTCATGAATGAGCAGTTCTTC. The encoded protein is CASSKDRGLMNEQFF. The gene calls are TRBV6-5 and TRBJ2-1; 11 bases match TRBD1. J lost 7 bases, V lost 5 bases, and 7 bases had no gene match. CDR1 MNHEY and CDR2 SVGAGI come from the germline V gene. CDR3 length: 15 amino acids.

The J gene is TRBJ1-1, the V gene TRBV6-5; D possibly corresponds to TRBD1 (6 bases). Germline CDR1 reads MNHEY; CDR2 reads SVGAGI. Trimming took off 7 bases at V and 6 bases at J, with 12 bases between the two ends. The CDR3 has 12 residues. CDR3 loop: CASKWGASEAFF. The CDR3 DNA reads as TGTGCCAGCAAGTGGGGGGCGTCTGAAGCTTTCTTT.

In its sample, this clone was seen a few times. The chain combines TRBV10-1 with TRBJ1-6, with 9 bases lining up with TRBD1. Germline-derived CDR1 and CDR2 are WNHNN and SYGVQD (reference sequence). Trimming removed 4 bases from V and 1 base from J; junction bases left unmatched: 5. The CDR3 totals 17 residues. CDR3 amino acids: CASSGDRGESYNSPLHF. DNA of the CDR3: TGCGCCAGCAGTGGAGACAGGGGGGAGTCCTATAATTCACCCCTCCACTTT.

This clone ranks as medium-sized. The chain couples TRBV11-2 to TRBJ2-7; D is possibly TRBD1 or TRBD2 (5 bases each). This CDR3 comprises 14 residues. The germline V gene has CDR1 SGHAT and CDR2 FQNNGV. V was shortened by 8 bases and J by 0 bases, with 14 bases between the two germline ends. For the CDR3, the DNA is TGTGCCAGCGGGAAGGGACCAAACTCCTACGAGCAGTACGTC. Translated, it gives CASGKGPNSYEQYV.

The V gene is TRBV6-5, the J gene TRBJ2-1; 7 bases match TRBD1. The germline CDR1 and CDR2 sequences are MNHEY and SVGAGI. CDR3 size: 14 residues. The junction had 10 bases not matched to a gene; V was cut back by 7 bases and J by 7 bases. The CDR3 protein is CASNRRRQGNEQFF. CDR3 in DNA: TGTGCCAGCAACCGACGACGACAGGGAAATGAGCAGTTCTTC.